Below, one TCR beta chain is given with its context. V lost 1 base to trimming and J lost 7 bases, with 2 bases between them. There are 11 residues in the CDR3. Germline lookup yields CDR1 LGHNA and CDR2 YNFKEQ. These data originate in a study of OX40 agonist ivuxolimab in advanced cancers. Study details: The patients got ivuxolimab, which is an agonistic anti-OX40 (CD134) antibody.

Generated by immunoSEQ multiplex PCR, the TCRdb table keeps only in-frame clones and is missing some. The table lists roughly 19,000 clones, around 82% of them singletons. The source of this sequence is an adult with an advanced solid tumor such as melanoma, head and neck, liver or kidney cancer. The sequencing here drew on CD4+ or CD8+ T cells sorted from blood, taken in a trial of the OX40 agonist ivuxolimab. The V call is TRBV4-2, the J call TRBJ2-1; no clear D gene. CDR3 nucleotide sequence: TGTGCCAGCAGCCAAGGGAATGAGCAGTTCTTC. Translating gives CASSQGNEQFF.